This T cell receptor (beta chain) was observed in a study of patients and donors after allogeneic stem cell transplantation. CDR1 is SQVTM, CDR2 ANQGSEA, per germline. This CDR3 comprises 12 residues. Trimming shortened V by 5 bases and J by 2 bases, and 8 bases separated the two germline ends. TCRdb processed the RT-PCR reads anew with MiXCR; each CDR3 protein has one entry. The sample lists some 880,000 distinct CDR3 sequences, approximately 18% occurring once. The rearrangement uses TRBV29-1 and TRBJ2-3, with unresolved D. This clonotype was obtained from a human donor who was either an allogeneic HSCT recipient or a stem cell or donor lymphocyte infusion donor (not recorded which). It is not recorded whose cells these are; they may come from a transplant donor. Input material: blood, either unsorted or a sorted T cell fraction (not recorded which). Written as DNA, the CDR3 is TGCAGCGTTCGGAGTTACACAGATACGCAGTATTTT. Amino acids: CSVRSYTDTQYF.